This entry lists 19 T cell receptor beta chains sequenced from one sample in a study of CD8+CD57+ T cells in acquired aplastic anemia. Investigators profiled TCR beta VDJ and CDR3 from genomic DNA template. TCRdb independently ran MiXCR on the reads; one entry per CDR3 protein. This sample has 220,000 or so distinct CDR3 sequences, with 60% to 80% found just once. Patients picked for sequencing had shown CD8+CD57+ cell expansion detected by flow cytometry. Material for sequencing was sorted CD4+, CD8+, or CD8+CD57+ T cells (not recorded which) from PBMCs. The receptor set was obtained from a human donor with aplastic anemia.

This clonotype was recorded a few times. One end of the junction fails to match germline, which may point to a read error. The V and J genes are TRBV12-3 or TRBV12-4 and TRBJ2-1, with D possibly TRBD1 on 5 matching bases. The CDR3 runs to 13 residues. CDR3 nucleotide sequence: TGTGCCAGCAGCTCTCGACAGCGCAATGCGCAGTCCTTC. It is translated as CASSSRQRNAQSF.

This clonotype was seen many times. This chain links TRBV6-5 with TRBJ2-2; D uncertain. The CDR3 contains 13 residues. The germline V gene has CDR1 MNHEY and CDR2 SVGAGI. V lost 2 bases and J 2 bases, leaving 3 bases between the germline ends. The CDR3 is CASSYSNTGELFF. Written as DNA, the CDR3 is TGTGCCAGCAGTTACAGTAACACCGGGGAGCTGTTTTTT.

The chain carries TRBV13 and TRBJ2-5; D not certain. Germline-derived CDR1 and CDR2 are PRHDT and FYEKMQ (reference sequence). The V gene lost 6 bases and the J gene lost 5 bases, with 10 bases spanning the gap. This CDR3 has 12 amino acids. CDR3 bases: TGTGCCAGCAGTGGTCCCGGGGAGACCCAGTACTTC. Translated: CASSGPGETQYF.

This sequence joins TRBV7-2 and TRBJ2-2; 8 bases fit TRBD2. Germline lookup yields CDR1 SGHTA and CDR2 FQGNSA. The CDR3 loop spans 15 amino acids. V dropped 1 base and J dropped 4; count of bases not matched to a gene: 2. CDR3 DNA: TGTGCCAGCAGCTTAGTGCTAGCGGGCACCGGGGAGCTGTTTTTT. Protein: CASSLVLAGTGELFF.

On this clonotype itself: At one end, the junction sequence differs from germline, possibly due to a read error. This rearrangement joins TRBV7-3 to TRBJ2-1; D is possibly TRBD2 (5 bases). Germline V gene lookup returns CDR1 SGHTA and CDR2 FQGTGA. This CDR3 region has 13 residues. The CDR3 region is CTSSTTRAYEQFF. CDR3 nucleotide sequence: TGTACCAGCAGCACGACGCGGGCCTATGAGCAGTTCTTC.

This clonotype was observed a single time. With a much larger clone just one base away, this may be a read error. The chain has TRBV19 and TRBJ1-2, with 9 bases lining up with TRBD1. Germline CDR1 is LNHDA and CDR2 is SQIVND (reference sequence). The length of the CDR3 is 14 residues. With V trimmed by 8 bases and J by 2 bases, 6 bases remained unmatched. This CDR3 reads CASGTGSQNYGYTF. The CDR3, as DNA: TGTGCCAGTGGGACAGGGAGCCAGAACTATGGCTACACCTTC.

This sequence joins TRBV24-1 and TRBJ2-3, with 12 bases lining up with TRBD2. The CDR3 is 16 residues long. V lost 4 bases to trimming and J lost 4 bases; unmatched junction nucleotides: 5. CDR1 KGHDR and CDR2 SFDVKD come from the germline V gene. CDR3 amino acids: CATSDATSGGADTQYF. CDR3 nucleotides: TGTGCCACCAGTGACGCGACTAGCGGGGGTGCAGATACGCAGTATTTT.

The chain couples TRBV15 to TRBJ1-2, with D possibly matching TRBD1 (6 bases). CDR3 size: 15 residues. Per the germline V gene, CDR1 is LNHNV and CDR2 is YYDKDF (reference sequence). The ends were cut back, 9 bases at V and 3 bases at J, with 20 bases in the middle. The CDR3 coding sequence is TGTGCCACTACAGGGAAAGGTGGTTCTGACTATGGCTACACCTTC. It codes for CATTGKGGSDYGYTF.

The chain recombines TRBV10-3 with TRBJ2-5; D uncertain. Trimming shortened V by 0 bases and J by 5 bases, and 1 base separated the two germline ends. CDR3 size: 11 residues. CDR1 and CDR2 (germline): ENHRY, SYGVKD. The CDR3: CAISESETQYF. The DNA for the CDR3 is TGTGCCATCAGTGAGTCGGAGACCCAGTACTTC.

V usage is TRBV25-1 and J usage is TRBJ1-1; maybe TRBD1 (5 bases). The CDR3 extends over 13 amino acids. CDR1 is MGHDK, CDR2 SYGVNS, per germline. The germline V and J ends were trimmed by 9 bases and 4 bases, with 15 bases remaining between them. CDR3 nucleotides: TGTGCCAGTAGGATGGGCACAGGCACTGAAGCTTTCTTT. Translated, it gives CASRMGTGTEAFF.

This chain connects TRBV19 to TRBJ2-5; 7 nucleotides match TRBD2. With the DNA end fitting TRBJ2-1 better, the J assignment may be wrong. This CDR3 comprises 16 residues. Germline values: CDR1 LNHDA, CDR2 SQIVND (reference sequence). As DNA, the CDR3 is TGTGCCAGTAGAGGGGCCTCATCCGGGCGGGGGAATGAGCAGTTCTTC. Protein product: CASRGASSGRGNEQFF.

At least ten counts were recorded for this clonotype. CDR3 DNA sequence: TGTGCCAGCAGCACGGGGACCCACTCCCCCACAGATACGCAGTATTTT. Protein sequence: CASSTGTHSPTDTQYF. J is TRBJ2-3 and V is TRBV6-6, with D possibly called TRBD1 or TRBD2 (5 bases each). This CDR3 is built from 16 residues. Trimming stripped 6 bases from V and 2 bases from J, with 18 bases between. Per the germline V gene, CDR1 is MNHNY and CDR2 is SVGAGI (reference sequence).

The gene calls are TRBV19 and TRBJ2-2; D possibly corresponds to TRBD1 (6 bases). Germline-derived CDR1 and CDR2 are LNHDA and SQIVND (reference sequence). The CDR3 consists of 16 residues. V was shortened by 5 bases and J by 1 base, with 14 bases between the two germline ends. CDR3 in DNA: TGTGCCAGTAGTGGGACGACAGGATTGAACACCGGGGAGCTGTTTTTT. This sequence encodes CASSGTTGLNTGELFF.

The chain uses TRBV20-1 and TRBJ2-7; D is uncertain. Germline V gene lookup returns CDR1 DFQATT and CDR2 SNEGSKA (reference sequence). This CDR3 region has 16 residues. V was shortened by 0 bases and J by 0 bases, with 15 bases between the two germline ends. The CDR3 sequence is CSARDEPGRSSYEQYF. The CDR3 region has the DNA TGCAGTGCTAGAGATGAGCCGGGTCGTAGCTCCTACGAGCAGTACTTC.

This rearrangement joins TRBV2 to TRBJ2-5; TRBD2 matches 10 bases. Trimming at V came to 3 bases and at J to 3 bases, leaving 1 base not matched to a gene. CDR1 and CDR2 (germline): SNHLY, FYNNEI. This CDR3 contains 14 residues. The CDR3 nucleotides read TGTGCCAGCAGTGATCTAGCGGGAGAAGAGACCCAGTACTTC. This gives the protein CASSDLAGEETQYF.

This chain uses TRBV2 with TRBJ1-1; possibly TRBD1 for D (5 bases). Germline values: CDR1 SNHLY, CDR2 FYNNEI. The CDR3 runs 14 residues. V was clipped by 4 bases and J by 7 bases, with 16 bases between them. The CDR3 loop reads CASSVNRRSDEAFF. CDR3 in DNA: TGTGCCAGCAGTGTGAACAGGAGGAGTGATGAAGCTTTCTTT.

There are many counts of this clonotype. The chain recombines TRBV11-2 with TRBJ1-1; a weak D match, TRBD1 (6 bases). This CDR3 is built from 14 residues. V was pared by 5 bases and J by 4 bases, with 14 bases between. Germline V gene data show CDR1 as SGHAT and CDR2 as FQNNGV. The CDR3 loop is CASSQQGGGTEAFF. In DNA form, the CDR3 reads TGTGCCAGCAGCCAGCAGGGAGGGGGCACTGAAGCTTTCTTT.

This chain links TRBV24-1 with TRBJ2-5, with 12 bases matching TRBD2. CDR1 is KGHDR, CDR2 SFDVKD, per germline. V gave up 2 bases and J gave up 6 bases; unmatched junction bases: 9. The CDR3 has 17 residues. The CDR3, as DNA: TGTGCCACCAGTGATTCCCAAGGACTAGCGGGACTAAAGACCCAGTACTTC. Encoded protein: CATSDSQGLAGLKTQYF.

The chain uses TRBV7-9 and TRBJ2-7, with 7 bases identical to TRBD2. This CDR3 is built from 16 residues. Germline assignment: CDR1 SEHNR and CDR2 FQNEAQ (reference sequence). The trim removed 0 bases at V and 2 bases at J, leaving 7 bases unmatched. The CDR3 DNA reads TGTGCCAGCAGCTTAGCCGGGGGTAGCGGGCCCTACGAGCAGTACTTC. It encodes CASSLAGGSGPYEQYF.